This T cell receptor (beta chain) was recovered during a study of response to subunit inactivated influenza vaccine. TCRdb ran MiXCR on the RT-PCR reads and lists one entry per CDR3 protein. The data contain just under 550,000 distinct CDR3 sequences, approximately 24% of them singletons. This CDR3 has 15 amino acids. Germline V gene sequence: CDR1 MGHDK, CDR2 SYGVNS. With 3 bases removed from V and 2 bases from J, the gap between germline ends came to 13 bases. This clonotype was detected only a few times. These data also featured in a second study, about T cells expressing NK-cell markers. That paper adds: Researchers built TCR beta cDNA using 5'RACE template switching with UMIs. Repertoires of TCR beta were obtained from T cells sorted as CD3+CD56+NKG2C+, CD3+CD56+NKG2C- and CD3+CD56-NKG2C+. Seven of the eight sequenced donors were HCMV-seropositive; one was seronegative. CD8+ T cells in 5 or 6 donors included dominant NKG2C+ clonotypes at about 1.0-7.5%. These clonotypes also led the CD3+CD56-NKG2C+ fraction in several donors.

The sequence came from a man aged 50 to 60 who received an inactivated influenza vaccine. This specimen consisted of CD4+ T cells sorted from PBMCs, obtained about 13 days after vaccination. This rearrangement joins TRBV25-1 to TRBJ2-5; no firm D call. The CDR3 loop reads CASSDLKEFQETQYF. The CDR3 region has the DNA TGTGCCAGCAGTGACCTTAAGGAGTTTCAAGAGACCCAGTACTTC. Full variable domain (remainder filled in from reference TRBV25-1 and TRBJ2-5): EADIYQTPRYLVIGTGKKITLECSQTMGHDKMYWYQQDPGMELHLIHYSYGVNSTEKGDLSSESTVSRIRTEHFPLTLESARPSHTSQYLCASSDLKEFQETQYFGPGTRLLVL.